This T cell receptor (beta chain) is from a study of CD8+CD57+ T cells in acquired aplastic anemia. Study details: Healthy donor CD4+ samples were sequenced to a depth that averaged roughly 10 million reads.

Genomic DNA was employed as the template in profiling TCR beta VDJ and CDR3. In TCRdb, the reads were re-called with MiXCR into one record per CDR3 protein. The table records about 110,000 distinct CDR3 sequences, roughly 50% of them present only once. Worth noting for this clonotype: The antigen remains unidentified. A much larger clone lies one base from this, so it may be a read error.

Findings of the study overall: CD8+ Simpson's diversity in patients was not significantly different from that in controls. In common between the patients and the controls were approximately 28 CD8+ CDR3 sequences.

The germline V gene has CDR1 SGHRS and CDR2 YFSETQ. The CDR3 consists of 15 residues. The TCR was taken from a human donor in good health, serving as a control. This chain connects TRBV5-1 to TRBJ2-1; 10 bases line up with TRBD2. Sequencing was done on a sample of sorted CD4+, CD8+, or CD8+CD57+ T cells (not recorded which) from PBMCs. The DNA for the CDR3 is TGCGCCAGCAGCTTACTAGCGGGGCCTGGTAATGAGCAGTCCTTC. Encoded protein: CASSLLAGPGNEQSF.